One and the same sample provided the 5 T cell receptor beta chains below, sequenced in a study of graft-versus-host responses after intestinal transplantation. Their antigens remain unidentified. Sequenced by immunoSEQ multiplex PCR; TCRdb stores in-frame clones only, minus some. The sample includes 100,000 or so clones, about 93% seen only once; the top ten take approximately 1.1%. Sequencing was performed on unstimulated CD8+ T cells sorted from spleen or lymph node cells, taken before transplant. Every receptor here comes from a human donor who was the organ donor for an intestinal transplant.

This chain links TRBV15 with TRBJ2-6; TRBD2 is a possible D gene (5 bases). CDR3 length: 20 residues. Germline values: CDR1 LNHNV, CDR2 YYDKDF (reference sequence). With 2 bases removed from V and 0 bases from J, the gap between germline ends came to 20 bases. CDR3 DNA: TGTGCCACCAGCAGAACTATTGGACGGGAAATACACTCTGGGGCCAACGTCCTGACTTTC. Protein: CATSRTIGREIHSGANVLTF.

This clone was detected only once. The chain uses TRBV27 and TRBJ1-5; D is ambiguous. CDR3 size: 14 residues. V lost 8 bases and J lost 2, with 13 bases in between. In germline, CDR1 is MNHEY, CDR2 SMNVEV (reference sequence). CDR3 sequence: CASRTIGGNQPQHF. As DNA, the CDR3 is TGTGCCAGCCGTACAATCGGAGGCAATCAGCCCCAGCATTTT.

This rearrangement joins TRBV25-1 to TRBJ2-1; D is unclear. Germline values: CDR1 MGHDK, CDR2 SYGVNS. The CDR3 has 15 residues. V shed 3 bases and J shed 0 bases, with 9 bases lying between them. The CDR3 DNA follows: TGTGCCAGCAGTGAGGGCGAGAGCTCCTACAATGAGCAGTTCTTC. The encoded protein is CASSEGESSYNEQFF.

This chain uses TRBV4-1 with TRBJ2-7; D may be TRBD2 (5 bases). Trimming took off 4 bases at V and 6 bases at J, with 16 bases between the two ends. This CDR3 has 14 residues. CDR1 is MGHRA, CDR2 YSYEKL, per germline. CDR3 residues: CASSLWTQAAEQYF. DNA for the CDR3: TGCGCCAGCAGCCTCTGGACTCAAGCGGCCGAGCAGTACTTC.

Remarks on this clone: Mismatch with germline at one junction end may stem from a read error. The rearrangement uses TRBV4-3 and TRBJ2-2, with 7 bases matching TRBD1. Germline lookup yields CDR1 LGHNA and CDR2 YSLEER. This CDR3 has 14 amino acids. The CDR3 DNA sequence: TGCGCCAGCAGCCATAACAGGGGTCCCGGGGAGCTGCTTTTT. This codes for CASSHNRGPGELLF.